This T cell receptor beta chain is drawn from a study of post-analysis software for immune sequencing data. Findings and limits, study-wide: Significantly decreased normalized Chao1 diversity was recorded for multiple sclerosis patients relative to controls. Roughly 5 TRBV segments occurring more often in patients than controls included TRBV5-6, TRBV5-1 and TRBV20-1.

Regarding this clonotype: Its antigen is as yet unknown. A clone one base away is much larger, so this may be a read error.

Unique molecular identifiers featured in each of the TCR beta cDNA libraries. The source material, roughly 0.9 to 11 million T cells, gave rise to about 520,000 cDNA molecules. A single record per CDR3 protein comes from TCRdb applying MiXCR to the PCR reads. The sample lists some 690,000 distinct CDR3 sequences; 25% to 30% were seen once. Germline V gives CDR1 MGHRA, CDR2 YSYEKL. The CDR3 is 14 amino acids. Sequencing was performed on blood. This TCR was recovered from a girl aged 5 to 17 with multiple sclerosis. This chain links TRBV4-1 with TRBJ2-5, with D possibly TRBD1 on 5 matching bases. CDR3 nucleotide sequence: TGCGCCACCAGCCAGCAGGGTTCTTGGGAGACCCAGTACTTC. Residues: CATSQQGSWETQYF.